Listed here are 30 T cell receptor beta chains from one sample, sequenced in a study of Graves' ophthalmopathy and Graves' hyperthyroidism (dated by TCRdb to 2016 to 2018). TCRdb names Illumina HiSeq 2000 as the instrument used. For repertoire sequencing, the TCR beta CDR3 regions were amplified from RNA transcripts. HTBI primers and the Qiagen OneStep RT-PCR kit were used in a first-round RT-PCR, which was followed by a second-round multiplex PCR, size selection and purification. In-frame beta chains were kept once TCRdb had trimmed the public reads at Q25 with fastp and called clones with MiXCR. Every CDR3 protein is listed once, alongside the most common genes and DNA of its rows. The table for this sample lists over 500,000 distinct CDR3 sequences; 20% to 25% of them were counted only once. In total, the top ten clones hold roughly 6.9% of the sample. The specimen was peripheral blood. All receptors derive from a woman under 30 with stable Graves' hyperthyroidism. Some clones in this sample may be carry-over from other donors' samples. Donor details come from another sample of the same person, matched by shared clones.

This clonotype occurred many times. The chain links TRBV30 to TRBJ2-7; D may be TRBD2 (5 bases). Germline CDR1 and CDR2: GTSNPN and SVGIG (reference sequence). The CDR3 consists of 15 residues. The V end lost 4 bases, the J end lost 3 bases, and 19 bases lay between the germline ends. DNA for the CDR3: TGTGCCTGGAAGCCTCGGCGGGCGAACGGCTACGAGCAGTACTTC. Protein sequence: CAWKPRRANGYEQYF.

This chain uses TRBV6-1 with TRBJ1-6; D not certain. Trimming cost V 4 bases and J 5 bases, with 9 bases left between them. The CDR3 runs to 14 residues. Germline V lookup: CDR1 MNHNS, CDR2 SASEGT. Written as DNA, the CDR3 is TGTGCCAGCAGTGGTTATAGGGATAATTCACCCCTCCACTTT. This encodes CASSGYRDNSPLHF.

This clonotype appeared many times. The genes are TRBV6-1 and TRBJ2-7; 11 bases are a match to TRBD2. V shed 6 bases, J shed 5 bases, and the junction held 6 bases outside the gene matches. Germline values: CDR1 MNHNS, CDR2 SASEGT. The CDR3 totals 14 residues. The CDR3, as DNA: TGTGCCAGCAGACCGGGACTAGCGGCGGACGAGCAGTACTTC. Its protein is CASRPGLAADEQYF.

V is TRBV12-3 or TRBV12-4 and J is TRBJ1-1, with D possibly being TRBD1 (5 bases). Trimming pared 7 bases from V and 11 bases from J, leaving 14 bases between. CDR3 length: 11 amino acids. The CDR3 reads CASTQGMWAFF. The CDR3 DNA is TGTGCCAGCACCCAGGGTATGTGGGCTTTCTTT.

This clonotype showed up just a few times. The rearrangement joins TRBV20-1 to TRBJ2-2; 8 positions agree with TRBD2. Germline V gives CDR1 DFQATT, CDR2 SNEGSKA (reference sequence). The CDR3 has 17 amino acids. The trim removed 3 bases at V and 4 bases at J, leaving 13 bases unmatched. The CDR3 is CSARFAGGLISTGELFF. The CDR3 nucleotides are TGCAGTGCTAGGTTTGCGGGGGGCCTGATTAGCACCGGGGAGCTGTTTTTT.

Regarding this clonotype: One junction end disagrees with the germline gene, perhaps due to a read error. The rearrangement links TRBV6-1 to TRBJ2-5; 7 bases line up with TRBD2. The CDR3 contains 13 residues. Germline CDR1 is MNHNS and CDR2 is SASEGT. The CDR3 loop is CVSSLLAQETQYF. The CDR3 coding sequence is TGTGTCAGCAGCCTACTAGCGCAAGAGACCCAGTACTTC.

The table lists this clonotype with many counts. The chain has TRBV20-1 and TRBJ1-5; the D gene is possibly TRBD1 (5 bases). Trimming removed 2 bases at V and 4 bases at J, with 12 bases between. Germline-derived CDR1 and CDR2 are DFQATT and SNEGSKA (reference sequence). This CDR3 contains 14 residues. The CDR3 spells CSARRGMGNQPQHF. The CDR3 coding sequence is TGCAGTGCTAGACGGGGGATGGGAAATCAGCCCCAGCATTTT.

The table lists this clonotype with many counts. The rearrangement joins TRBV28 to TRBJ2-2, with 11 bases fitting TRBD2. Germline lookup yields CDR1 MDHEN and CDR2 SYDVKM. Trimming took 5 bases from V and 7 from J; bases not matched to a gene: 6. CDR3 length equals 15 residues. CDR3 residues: CASSIRLAGSGELFF. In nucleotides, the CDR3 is TGTGCCAGCAGTATCCGACTAGCGGGGAGCGGGGAGCTGTTTTTT.

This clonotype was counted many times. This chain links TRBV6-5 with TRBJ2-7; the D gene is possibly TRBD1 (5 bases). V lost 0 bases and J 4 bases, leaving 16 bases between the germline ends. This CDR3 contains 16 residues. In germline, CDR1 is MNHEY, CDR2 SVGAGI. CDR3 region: CASSYSGAVRAYEQYF. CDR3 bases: TGTGCCAGCAGTTACTCTGGGGCCGTTCGAGCTTACGAGCAGTACTTC.

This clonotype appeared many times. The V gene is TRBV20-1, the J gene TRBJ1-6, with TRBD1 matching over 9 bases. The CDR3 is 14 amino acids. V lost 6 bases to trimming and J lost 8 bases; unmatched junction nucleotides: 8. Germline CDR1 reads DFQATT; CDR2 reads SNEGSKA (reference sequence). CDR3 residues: CSAPGQGGYSPLHF. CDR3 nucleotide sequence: TGCAGTGCCCCGGGACAGGGTGGTTATTCACCCCTCCACTTT.

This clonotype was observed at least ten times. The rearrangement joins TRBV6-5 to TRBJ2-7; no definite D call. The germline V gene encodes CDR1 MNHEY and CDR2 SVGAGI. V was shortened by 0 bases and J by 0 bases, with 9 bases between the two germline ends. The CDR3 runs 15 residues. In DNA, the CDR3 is TGTGCCAGCAGTTACTCGAACCCGAACTCCTACGAGCAGTACTTC. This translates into CASSYSNPNSYEQYF.

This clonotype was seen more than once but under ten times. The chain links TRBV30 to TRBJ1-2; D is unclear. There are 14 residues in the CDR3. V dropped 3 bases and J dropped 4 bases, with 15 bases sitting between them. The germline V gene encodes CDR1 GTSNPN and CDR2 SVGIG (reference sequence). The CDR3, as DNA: TGTGCCTGGAGCCTTTCATCGCGTACCTATGGCTACACCTTC. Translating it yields CAWSLSSRTYGYTF.

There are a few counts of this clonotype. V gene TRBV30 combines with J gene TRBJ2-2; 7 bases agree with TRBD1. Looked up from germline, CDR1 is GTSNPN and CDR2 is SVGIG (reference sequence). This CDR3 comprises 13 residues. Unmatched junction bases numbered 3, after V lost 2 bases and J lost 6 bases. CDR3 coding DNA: TGTGCCTGGAGTACAGGGGATGCCGGGGAGCTGTTTTTT. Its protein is CAWSTGDAGELFF.

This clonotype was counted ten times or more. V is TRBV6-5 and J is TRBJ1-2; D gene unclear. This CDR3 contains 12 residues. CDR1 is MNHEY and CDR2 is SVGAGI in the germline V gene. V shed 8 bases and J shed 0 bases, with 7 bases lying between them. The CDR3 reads CASAGTNYGYTF. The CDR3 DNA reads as TGTGCCAGCGCCGGAACTAACTATGGCTACACCTTC.

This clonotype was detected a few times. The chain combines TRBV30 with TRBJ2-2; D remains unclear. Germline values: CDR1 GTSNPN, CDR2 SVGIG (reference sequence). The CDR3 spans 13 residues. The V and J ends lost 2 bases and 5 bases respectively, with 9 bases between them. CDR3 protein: CAWSPGRTGELFF. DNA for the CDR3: TGTGCCTGGAGTCCTGGCCGAACCGGGGAGCTGTTTTTT.

The CDR3 region is CAWSVTKDTVYTEAFF. CDR3 DNA: TGTGCCTGGAGCGTTACTAAGGACACCGTTTACACTGAAGCTTTCTTT. This chain uses TRBV30 with TRBJ1-1; perhaps TRBD1 as D (5 bases). This CDR3 contains 16 residues. V lost 3 bases and J 3 bases, leaving 20 bases between the germline ends. CDR1 is GTSNPN, CDR2 SVGIG, per germline (reference sequence).

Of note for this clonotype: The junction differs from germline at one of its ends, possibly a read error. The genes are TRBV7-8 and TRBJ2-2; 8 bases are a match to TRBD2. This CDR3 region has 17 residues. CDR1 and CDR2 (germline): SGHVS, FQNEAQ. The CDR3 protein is CASSPRGVSGDTGELLF. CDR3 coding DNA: TGTGCCAGCAGCCCGAGAGGGGTTAGCGGGGACACCGGGGAGCTGTTGTTT.

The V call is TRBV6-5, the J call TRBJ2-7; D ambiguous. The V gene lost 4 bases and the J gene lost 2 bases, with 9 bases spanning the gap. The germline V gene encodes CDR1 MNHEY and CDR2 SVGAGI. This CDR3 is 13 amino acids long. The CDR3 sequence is CASSCCWPYEQYF. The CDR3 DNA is TGTGCCAGCAGTTGCTGTTGGCCCTACGAGCAGTACTTC.

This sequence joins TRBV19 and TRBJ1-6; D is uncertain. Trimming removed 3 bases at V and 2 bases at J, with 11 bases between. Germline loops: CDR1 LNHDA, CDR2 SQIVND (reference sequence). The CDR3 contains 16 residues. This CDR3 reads CASSIGSVAYNSPLHF. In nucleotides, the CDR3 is TGTGCCAGTAGTATTGGATCGGTAGCCTATAATTCACCCCTCCACTTT.

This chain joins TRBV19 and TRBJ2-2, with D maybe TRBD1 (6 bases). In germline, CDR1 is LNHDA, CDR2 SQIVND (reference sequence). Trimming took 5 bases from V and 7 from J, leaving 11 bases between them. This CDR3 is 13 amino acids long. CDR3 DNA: TGTGCCAGTAGTCTCCACAGGGTCGGGGAGCTGTTTTTT. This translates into CASSLHRVGELFF.

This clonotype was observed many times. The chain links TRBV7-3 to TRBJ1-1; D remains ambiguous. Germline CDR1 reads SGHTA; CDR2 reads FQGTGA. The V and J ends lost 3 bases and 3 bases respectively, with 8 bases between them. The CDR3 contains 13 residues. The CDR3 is CASSLTLDTEAFF. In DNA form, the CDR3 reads TGTGCCAGCAGCTTGACCCTGGACACTGAAGCTTTCTTT.

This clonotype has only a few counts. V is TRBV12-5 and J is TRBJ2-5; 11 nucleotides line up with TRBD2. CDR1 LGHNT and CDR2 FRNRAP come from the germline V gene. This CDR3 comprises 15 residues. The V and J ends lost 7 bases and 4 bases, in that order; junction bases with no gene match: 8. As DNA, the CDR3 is TGTGCTAGTGCCCCGACTAGCGGGGCCTCAGAGACCCAGTACTTC. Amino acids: CASAPTSGASETQYF. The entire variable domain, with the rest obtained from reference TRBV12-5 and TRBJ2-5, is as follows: DARVTQTPRHKVTEMGQEVTMRCQPILGHNTVFWYRQTMMQGLELLAYFRNRAPLDDSGMPKDRFSAEMPDATLATLKIQPSEPRDSAVYFCASAPTSGASETQYFGPGTRLLVL.

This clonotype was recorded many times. This CDR3 is CSARGPGQGVGNTIYF. The DNA of the CDR3 is TGCAGTGCTAGGGGACCGGGACAGGGGGTCGGGAACACCATATATTTT. The chain uses TRBV20-1 and TRBJ1-3; TRBD1 matches 11 bases. The V and J ends lost 3 bases and 7 bases, in that order; junction bases with no gene match: 11. The germline gives CDR1 DFQATT, CDR2 SNEGSKA (reference sequence). The CDR3 covers 16 residues.

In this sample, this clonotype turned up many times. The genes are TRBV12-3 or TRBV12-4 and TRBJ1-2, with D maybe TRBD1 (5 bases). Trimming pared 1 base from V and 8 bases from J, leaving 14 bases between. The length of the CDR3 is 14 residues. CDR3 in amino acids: CASSLDRGRVGYTF. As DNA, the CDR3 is TGTGCCAGCAGTTTAGATCGGGGACGCGTAGGCTACACCTTC.

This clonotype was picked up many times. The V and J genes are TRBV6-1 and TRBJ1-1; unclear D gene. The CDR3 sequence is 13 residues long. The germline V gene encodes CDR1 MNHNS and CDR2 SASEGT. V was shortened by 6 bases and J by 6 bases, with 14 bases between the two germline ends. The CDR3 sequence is CASSHHGRAEAFF. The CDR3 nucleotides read TGTGCCAGCAGCCACCACGGACGGGCTGAAGCTTTCTTT.

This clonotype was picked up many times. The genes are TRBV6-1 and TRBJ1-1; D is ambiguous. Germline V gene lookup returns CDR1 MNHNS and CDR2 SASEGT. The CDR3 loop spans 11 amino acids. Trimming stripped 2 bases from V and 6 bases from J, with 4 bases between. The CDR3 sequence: CASSEFAEAFF. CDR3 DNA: TGTGCCAGCAGTGAATTCGCTGAAGCTTTCTTT.

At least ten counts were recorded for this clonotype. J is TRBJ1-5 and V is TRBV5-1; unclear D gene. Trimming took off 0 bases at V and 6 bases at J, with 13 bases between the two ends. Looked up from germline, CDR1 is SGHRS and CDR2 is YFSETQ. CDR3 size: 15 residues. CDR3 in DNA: TGCGCCAGCAGCTTGGAAGGTAGCGCCCTTCAGCCCCAGCATTTT. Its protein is CASSLEGSALQPQHF.

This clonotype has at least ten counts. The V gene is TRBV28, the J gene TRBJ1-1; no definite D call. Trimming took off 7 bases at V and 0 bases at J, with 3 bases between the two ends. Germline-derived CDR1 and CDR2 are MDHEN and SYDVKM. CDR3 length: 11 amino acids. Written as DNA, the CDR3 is TGTGCCAGCAAATTGAACACTGAAGCTTTCTTT. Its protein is CASKLNTEAFF.

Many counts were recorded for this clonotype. The CDR3 is CASTGSSYNEQFF. In DNA, the CDR3 is TGTGCCAGTACAGGGAGCTCCTACAATGAGCAGTTCTTC. The J gene is TRBJ2-1, the V gene TRBV12-3 or TRBV12-4; maybe TRBD1 (6 bases). Trimming took off 9 bases at V and 0 bases at J, with 9 bases between the two ends. The CDR3 contains 13 residues.

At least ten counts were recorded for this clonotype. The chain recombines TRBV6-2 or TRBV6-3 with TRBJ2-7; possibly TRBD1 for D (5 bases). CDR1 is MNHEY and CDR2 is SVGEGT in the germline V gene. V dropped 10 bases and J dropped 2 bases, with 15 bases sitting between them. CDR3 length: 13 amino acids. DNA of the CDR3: TGTGCCACAGCCGAGGACAACCCCTACGAGCAGTACTTC. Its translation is CATAEDNPYEQYF.